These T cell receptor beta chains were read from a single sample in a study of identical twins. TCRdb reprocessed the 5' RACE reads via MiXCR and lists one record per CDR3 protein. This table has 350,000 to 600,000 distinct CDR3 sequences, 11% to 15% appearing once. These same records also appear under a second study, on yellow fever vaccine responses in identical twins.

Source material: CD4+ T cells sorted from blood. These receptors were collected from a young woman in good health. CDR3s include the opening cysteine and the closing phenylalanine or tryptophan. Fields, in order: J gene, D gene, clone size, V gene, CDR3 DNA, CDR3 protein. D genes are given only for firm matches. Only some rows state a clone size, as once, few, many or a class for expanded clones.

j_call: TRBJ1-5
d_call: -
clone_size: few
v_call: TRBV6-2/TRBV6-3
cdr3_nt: TGTGCCAGCAGTAACGACAGCTTTAGAGCAAATCAGCCCCAGCATTTT
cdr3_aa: CASSNDSFRANQPQHF

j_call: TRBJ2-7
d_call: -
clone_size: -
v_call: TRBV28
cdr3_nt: TGTGCCAGCAGTTTGTTCCACGGGGCAGGCTACGAGCAGTACTTC
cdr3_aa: CASSLFHGAGYEQYF

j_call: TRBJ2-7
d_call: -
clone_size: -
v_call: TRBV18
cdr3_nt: TGTGCCAGCTCATCTAAACAGGATTCCTACGAGCAGTACTTC
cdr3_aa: CASSSKQDSYEQYF

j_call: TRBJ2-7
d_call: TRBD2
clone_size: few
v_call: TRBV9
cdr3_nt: TGTGCCAGCAGCGTAGATCTTCCTAGCGGCATATTGTACGAGCAGTACTTC
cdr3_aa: CASSVDLPSGILYEQYF

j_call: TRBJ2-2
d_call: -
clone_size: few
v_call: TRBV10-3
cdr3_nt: TGTGCCATCAGTGAGACAGGGAACACCGGGGAGCTGTTTTTT
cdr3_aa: CAISETGNTGELFF

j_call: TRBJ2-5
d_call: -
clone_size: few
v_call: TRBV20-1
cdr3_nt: TGCAGTGCTAGAGATATGACGGACCGCCAAGAGACCCAGTACTTC
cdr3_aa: CSARDMTDRQETQYF

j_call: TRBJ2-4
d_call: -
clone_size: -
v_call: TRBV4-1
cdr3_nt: TGCGCCAGCAGCCAAGCTGAGTCGGGGCTCCTAGCCAAAAACATTCAGTACTTC
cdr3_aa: CASSQAESGLLAKNIQYF

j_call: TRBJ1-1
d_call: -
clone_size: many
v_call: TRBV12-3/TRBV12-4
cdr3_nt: TGTGCCAGCAGTCCTAGGCTGACAGGCTGGGGTGAAGCTTTCTTT
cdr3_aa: CASSPRLTGWGEAFF

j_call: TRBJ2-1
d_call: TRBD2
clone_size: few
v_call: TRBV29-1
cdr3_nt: TGCAGCGTGGGGGCGGGGGGGCAGTTCTTC
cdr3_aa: CSVGAGGQFF

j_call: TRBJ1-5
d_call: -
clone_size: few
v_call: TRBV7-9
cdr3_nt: TGTGCCAGCAGCTCAGGCGGGACTGATGATCAGCCCCAGCATTTT
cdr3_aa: CASSSGGTDDQPQHF

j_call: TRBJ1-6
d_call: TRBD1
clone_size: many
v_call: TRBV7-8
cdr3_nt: TGTGCCAGCCTACAGGGGTACAATTCACCCCTCCACTTT
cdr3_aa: CASLQGYNSPLHF

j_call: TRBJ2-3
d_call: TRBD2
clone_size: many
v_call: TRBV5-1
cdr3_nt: TGCGCCAGCAGCTTGGAGGCGGCTAGCGGGGTGTATACGCAGTATTTT
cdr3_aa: CASSLEAASGVYTQYF

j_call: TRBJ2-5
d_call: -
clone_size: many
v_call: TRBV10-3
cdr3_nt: TGTGCCATCAGTGAGTCGACTCCAGGGCAGGGTCGTAGGGAGACCCAGTACTTC
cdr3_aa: CAISESTPGQGRRETQYF

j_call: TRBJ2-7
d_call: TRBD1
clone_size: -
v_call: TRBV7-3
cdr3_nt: TGTGCCAGCAGCTTAAACCGGGACAGCAAGCAGTACTTC
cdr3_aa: CASSLNRDSKQYF

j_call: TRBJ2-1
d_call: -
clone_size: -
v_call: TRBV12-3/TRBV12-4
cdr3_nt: TGTGCCAGCACTGAGGGTAGCCCCTACAATGAGCAGTTCTTC
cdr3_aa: CASTEGSPYNEQFF

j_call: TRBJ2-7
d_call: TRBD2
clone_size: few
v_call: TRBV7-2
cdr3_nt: TGTGCCAGCAGCCCGATCGCGCTAGCGGGGACCTACGAGCAGTACTTC
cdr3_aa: CASSPIALAGTYEQYF

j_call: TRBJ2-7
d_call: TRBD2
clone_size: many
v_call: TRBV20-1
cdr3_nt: TGCAGTGCTAAGCCTCGGGGGGGCTACGAGCAGTACTTC
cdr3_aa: CSAKPRGGYEQYF

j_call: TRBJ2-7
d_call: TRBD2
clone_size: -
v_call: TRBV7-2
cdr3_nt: TGTGCCAGCAGCTCCCAGGCGGGGGGAACCTACGGGGGGTACTTC
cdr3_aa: CASSSQAGGTYGGYF

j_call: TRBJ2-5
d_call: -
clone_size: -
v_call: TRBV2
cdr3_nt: TGTGCCAGCAAGTTTCGGGCCTTACAAGAGACCCAGTACTTC
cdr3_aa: CASKFRALQETQYF

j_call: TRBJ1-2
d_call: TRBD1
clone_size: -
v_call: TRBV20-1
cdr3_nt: TGCAGTGCAGGACCGACAGGGGGACTTAACTATGGCTACACCTTC
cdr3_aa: CSAGPTGGLNYGYTF